The rows below give T cell receptor beta chains drawn from one sample of a study of blood T cells in healthy people across ages. TCRdb reprocessed the 5' RACE reads with MiXCR, giving one entry per CDR3 protein. The repertoire includes 350,000 to 450,000 distinct CDR3 sequences, about 52% of them detected once, and over 40% sits in the top ten. The sequenced sample was blood. The receptors shown here come from a man between 60 and 75 years old in good health. Each CDR3 is given with its conserved first and last residue. A D gene is named only where the DNA matches it firmly. A row's size may be missing; if present it is once, few, many or a size class.

.	TRBV5-4	.	TRBJ1-6	CASSINNMVGPPLHF	TGTGCCAGCAGCATAAACAACATGGTCGGTCCACCCCTCCACTTT
few	TRBV7-2	.	TRBJ2-3	CASRRRGLRADTQYF	TGTGCCAGCAGGCGACGCGGGTTGCGGGCAGATACGCAGTATTTT
once	TRBV7-2	TRBD1	TRBJ2-7	CASSLEGTDTYEQYF	TGTGCCAGCAGCTTAGAAGGGACAGATACCTACGAGCAGTACTTC
.	TRBV24-1	.	TRBJ2-5	CATSDTTREQYF	TGTGCCACCAGTGATACCACGCGTGAGCAGTACTTC
.	TRBV11-3	TRBD1	TRBJ2-3	CASSLTQGAGDTQYF	TGTGCCAGCAGCTTAACGCAGGGGGCCGGGGATACGCAGTATTTT
.	TRBV20-1	TRBD2	TRBJ2-5	CSARVWLAEETQYF	TGCAGTGCTAGAGTGTGGCTAGCGGAAGAGACCCAGTACTTC
once	TRBV7-9	.	TRBJ2-7	CASSLGTDINEQYF	TGTGCCAGCAGCTTAGGGACAGACATCAATGAGCAGTACTTC
.	TRBV20-1	TRBD2	TRBJ2-2	CSARVEKGLAGDGTGELFF	TGCAGTGCTAGAGTTGAAAAAGGACTAGCGGGAGATGGGACCGGGGAGCTGTTTTTT
.	TRBV7-2	.	TRBJ2-6	CASSLTSAGSGANVLTF	TGTGCCAGCAGCCTGACATCTGCGGGCTCTGGGGCCAACGTCCTGACTTTC
.	TRBV24-1	TRBD2	TRBJ2-5	CATSESGAKGETQYF	TGTGCCACCAGTGAGAGCGGGGCCAAGGGAGAGACCCAGTACTTC
.	TRBV7-9	TRBD2	TRBJ2-5	CASSPRTSGRSETQYF	TGTGCCAGCAGCCCAAGGACTAGCGGGAGGTCGGAGACCCAGTACTTC
.	TRBV2	.	TRBJ1-2	CASNSDGDGHTF	TGTGCCAGCAACTCCGACGGGGATGGCCACACCTTC
.	TRBV12-3/TRBV12-4	.	TRBJ2-3	CVSSFGRGRGDTQYF	TGTGTCAGCAGTTTCGGCAGGGGCCGTGGAGATACGCAGTATTTT
.	TRBV14	.	TRBJ2-5	CASSQDFIGEQYF	TGTGCCAGCAGCCAAGACTTCATTGGGGAGCAGTACTTC
few	TRBV7-2	TRBD2	TRBJ2-1	CASSSGVAGGLYNEQFF	TGTGCCAGCAGCTCCGGGGTAGCGGGGGGACTGTACAATGAGCAGTTCTTC
.	TRBV3-1	TRBD2	TRBJ2-1	CASSQDGLAGGLGNEQFF	TGTGCCAGCAGCCAAGATGGGCTAGCGGGAGGCCTGGGGAATGAGCAGTTCTTC
.	TRBV20-1	.	TRBJ2-1	CSASDPRDSSYNEQFF	TGCAGTGCTAGTGACCCGAGGGATTCCTCCTACAATGAGCAGTTCTTC